The sequence of this T cell receptor beta chain was determined in a study of blood T cells in healthy people across ages. Study-level findings and limits: From one million sequenced T cells, diversity estimates were lower bounds.

Per the germline V gene, CDR1 is DFQATT and CDR2 is SNEGSKA (reference sequence). V was shortened by 6 bases and J by 5 bases, with 13 bases between the two germline ends. This CDR3 spans 12 amino acids. The donors, healthy Caucasians from Russia, were aged roughly 6 to 90. A remark on this clonotype: The target antigen is unknown.

Then a second PCR, running about 6 to 12 cycles, was carried out with a sample-barcoded 5' primer and a J-beta primer mix. TCRdb independently ran MiXCR on the 5' RACE reads; one entry per CDR3 protein. The sample has under 2,000,000 distinct CDR3 sequences, approximately 50% seen once; the top ten hold over 2%. The clonotype comes from a woman aged 40 to 50 in good health. The source material was blood. The gene calls are TRBV20-1 and TRBJ2-5; tentatively, D is TRBD2 (6 bases). CDR3 sequence (DNA): TGCAGTGCCATGAGCGGGTGGGAGACCCAGTACTTC. Its protein product is CSAMSGWETQYF.